This entry features one T cell receptor (beta chain) sequence. The CDR3 is made up of 14 amino acids. Germline V lookup: CDR1 LGHNA, CDR2 YNFKEQ. J was trimmed by 6 bases and V by 0 bases; bases with no gene match: 4. This entry comes from a study of blood T cell repertoires in COVID-19. Looking at the study overall: Samples taken during acute and convalescent COVID-19 were collected in the United States, Italy and Spain.

Among Cohort 3 donors, those recovered had two negative PCRs, clearance, or symptom resolution. Authors' data handling: Reference gene primer amplification in the assay estimated nucleated cell counts. The assay was immunoSEQ multiplex PCR, and TCRdb's table has in-frame clones only and misses some. The V and J calls and the clone size are those of that table, but D and trimming were determined from the DNA. Counted here are 230,000 or so clones, around 81% occurring once; the ten biggest clones make up roughly 3.1%. This sequence was found in a man in his fifties or sixties who had recovered from COVID-19. The chain is built from TRBV4-2 and TRBJ2-5; 7 bases are a match to TRBD1. The specimen was PBMCs or T cells enriched from blood (not recorded which). The CDR3 loop is CASSQDKGAKTQYF. The CDR3 coding sequence is TGTGCCAGCAGCCAAGATAAGGGGGCGAAGACCCAGTACTTC.